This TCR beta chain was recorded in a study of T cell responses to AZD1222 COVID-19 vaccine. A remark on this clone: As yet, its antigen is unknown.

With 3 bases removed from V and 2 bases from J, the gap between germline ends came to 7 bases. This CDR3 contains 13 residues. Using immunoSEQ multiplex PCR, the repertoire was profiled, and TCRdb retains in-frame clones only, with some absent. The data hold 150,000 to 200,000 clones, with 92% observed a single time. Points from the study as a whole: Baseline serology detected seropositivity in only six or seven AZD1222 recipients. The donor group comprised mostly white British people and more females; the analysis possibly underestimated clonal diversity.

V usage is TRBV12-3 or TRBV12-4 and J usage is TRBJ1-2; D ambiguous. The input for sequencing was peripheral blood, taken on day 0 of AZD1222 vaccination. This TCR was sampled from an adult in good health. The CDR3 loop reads CASSFTTNYGYTF. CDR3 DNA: TGTGCCAGCAGTTTTACGACGAACTATGGCTACACCTTC.